This T cell receptor (beta chain) was observed in a study of vaccination and CD4 T cells after COVID-19. Study at large: Convalescent donors totaled six males and four females, including two who were Hispanic.

This clonotype was observed a handful of times. Its antigen remains unidentified. Scientists ran DNA taken from cultured CD4+ T cells through the Oncomine TCR Beta short-read assay for sequencing. MiXCR, run by TCRdb on the PCR reads, gives a single entry per CDR3 protein. The sample consists of about 15,000 distinct CDR3 sequences, 40% to 55% of them appearing once. Study-level points and caveats: Early timepoints after natural infection were not analyzed in these convalescent patients. Spike mono-reactivity was found in 304 of 307 vaccine-specific clones from convalescent patients.

Treatment described: approximately 9-day PBMC culture with coronavirus spike peptide pools or control peptides (ViraFEST assay). Between the trimmed V and J ends, which lost 5 bases and 0 bases, there was a span of 20 bases. The CDR3 is 19 amino acids. CDR1 and CDR2 (germline): MNHEY, SVGEGT. The specimen was CD4+ T cells from blood, cultured in vitro, collected before SARS-CoV-2 vaccination. This sequence joins TRBV6-2 or TRBV6-3 and TRBJ2-6; D gene ambiguous. The clonotype comes from a human donor who had recovered from COVID-19. In DNA, the CDR3 is TGTGCCAGCAGTGACCGATTCCGGGCCGCCGCCTCTGGGGCCAACGTCCTGACTTTC. Translated, it gives CASSDRFRAAASGANVLTF.